One sample yielded the 17 T cell receptor beta chains listed below, sequenced in a study of T cell responses to AZD1222 COVID-19 vaccine. Clones were sequenced by immunoSEQ multiplex PCR, and TCRdb holds only the in-frame ones, with some missing. Among 90,000 to 150,000 clones, 70% to 90% were seen once, and the ten largest hold approximately 8.8%. The sequences come from peripheral blood, collected on day 0 of AZD1222 vaccination. These TCRs come from an adult in good health.

This clone turned up a few times. V gene TRBV14 combines with J gene TRBJ2-1; D is uncertain. Germline lookup yields CDR1 SGHDN and CDR2 FVKESK. V lost 0 bases to trimming and J lost 8 bases, with 17 bases between them. This CDR3 has 16 amino acids. DNA for the CDR3: TGTGCCAGCAGCCAAGAGGGCCCCCCCGGAAGGTATGAGCAGTTCTTC. Its protein is CASSQEGPPGRYEQFF.

The V and J genes are TRBV7-8 and TRBJ1-5; D is ambiguous. CDR3 size: 13 residues. Germline loops: CDR1 SGHVS, CDR2 FQNEAQ. V lost 5 bases, J lost 4 bases, and 9 bases lay in between. The DNA for the CDR3 is TGTGCCAGCAGCAAGACGAGGAATCAGCCCCAGCATTTT. Residues: CASSKTRNQPQHF.

The CDR3, as DNA: TGTGCCAGCAGCTCCTTCGGGACACCCGTCGAAAAACTGTTTTTT. It encodes CASSSFGTPVEKLFF. The chain carries TRBV7-9 and TRBJ1-4; maybe TRBD1 (6 bases). The CDR3 sequence is 15 residues long. CDR1 and CDR2 from the germline V gene are SEHNR and FQNEAQ (reference sequence). V lost 4 bases to trimming and J lost 8 bases, with 17 bases between them.

The V call is TRBV7-9, the J call TRBJ1-5; no firm D call. Trimming removed 1 base from V and 6 bases from J, with 7 bases in between. Germline V lookup: CDR1 SEHNR, CDR2 FQNEAQ (reference sequence). The CDR3 has 13 residues. The DNA for the CDR3 is TGTGCCAGCAGCTTAGGTGGCGTTCAGCCCCAGCATTTT. It codes for CASSLGGVQPQHF.

V and J are TRBV2 and TRBJ1-1; 12 bases match TRBD1. J gave up 7 bases and V 10 bases, and 7 bases lay outside the gene matches. CDR3 length equals 13 residues. Germline-derived CDR1 and CDR2 are SNHLY and FYNNEI. The CDR3 DNA follows: TGTGCCACACCAGGGACAGGGGGCATTGAAGCTTTCTTT. Protein: CATPGTGGIEAFF. Supplemented by reference TRBV2 and TRBJ1-1, the full variable domain reads EPEVTQTPSHQVTQMGQEVILRCVPISNHLYFYWYRQILGQKVEFLVSFYNNEISEKSEIFDDQFSVERPDGSNFTLKIRSTKLEDSAMYFCATPGTGGIEAFFGQGTRLTVV.

Note on this clone: The sample contains more than one DNA sequence encoding this CDR3. CDR3 nucleotides: TGTGCCAGCAGCCCCCCAGGCGGAGAGACCCAGTACTTC. Translated: CASSPPGGETQYF. The chain recombines TRBV7-9 with TRBJ2-5; D unresolved. Germline V gene data show CDR1 as SEHNR and CDR2 as FQNEAQ (reference sequence). The CDR3 contains 13 residues. V was clipped by 5 bases and J by 4 bases, with 11 bases between them.

The V and J genes are TRBV6-5 and TRBJ1-5; a possible D gene is TRBD1 (6 bases). There are 15 residues in the CDR3. Per the germline V gene, CDR1 is MNHEY and CDR2 is SVGAGI. Trimming took off 5 bases at V and 7 bases at J, with 18 bases between the two ends. CDR3 DNA: TGTGCCAGCAGTCACCGGGGGGCAGGGGTCCAGCCCCAGCATTTT. Translation: CASSHRGAGVQPQHF.

This clone was counted a few times. The chain carries TRBV19 and TRBJ1-2, with unresolved D. CDR3 length: 14 residues. The germline CDR1 and CDR2 sequences are LNHDA and SQIVND (reference sequence). Trimming stripped 0 bases from V and 6 bases from J, with 11 bases between. In DNA, the CDR3 is TGTGCCAGTAGTATAGAGGGAAGGAGGGATGGCTACACCTTC. Translating it yields CASSIEGRRDGYTF.

V usage is TRBV27 and J usage is TRBJ2-7; 12 bases match TRBD2. This CDR3 has 16 residues. Per the germline V gene, CDR1 is MNHEY and CDR2 is SMNVEV (reference sequence). The trim removed 6 bases at V and 1 base at J, leaving 7 bases unmatched. CDR3 sequence reads: CASRGMTSGSSYEQYF. In nucleotides, the CDR3 is TGTGCCAGCAGAGGGATGACTAGCGGGAGTTCCTACGAGCAGTACTTC.

This chain uses TRBV2 with TRBJ1-5; 7 bases fit TRBD1. CDR1 is SNHLY, CDR2 FYNNEI, per germline. Unmatched junction bases numbered 13, after V lost 6 bases and J lost 5 bases. The CDR3 contains 16 residues. Written as DNA, the CDR3 is TGTGCCAGCAGGATAAGCTCCCGGGACAGCTATCAGCCCCAGCATTTT. Its protein is CASRISSRDSYQPQHF.

This clone was seen a few times. The V call is TRBV7-9, the J call TRBJ1-1; D unclear. Germline-derived CDR1 and CDR2 are SEHNR and FQNEAQ (reference sequence). This CDR3 spans 13 amino acids. V gave up 8 bases and J gave up 1 base, with 11 bases separating them. The CDR3 DNA follows: TGTGCCAGCCACAGCTGGGAGAACACTGAAGCTTTCTTT. Encoded protein: CASHSWENTEAFF.

The rearrangement links TRBV19 to TRBJ2-5; D gene ambiguous. V lost 7 bases and J lost 9, with 21 bases in between. This CDR3 contains 14 residues. Germline lookup yields CDR1 LNHDA and CDR2 SQIVND (reference sequence). CDR3 loop: CASNPSWADFAQYF. CDR3 coding DNA: TGTGCCAGTAATCCCTCCTGGGCCGATTTCGCCCAGTACTTC.

The rearrangement uses TRBV30 and TRBJ1-5; possible D gene TRBD1, 6 bases. The CDR3 has 13 amino acids. Germline V gene sequence: CDR1 GTSNPN, CDR2 SVGIG (reference sequence). Trimming removed 2 bases at V and 9 bases at J, with 14 bases between. For the CDR3, the DNA is TGTGCCTGGAGTAGCGCCGAGGGGGGGCCCCAGCATTTT. Protein product: CAWSSAEGGPQHF.

This clone was detected once. For the CDR3, the DNA is TGTGCCAGCAAAGGGGGTCGGGAACGGGAAAAACTGTTTTTT. Its translation: CASKGGREREKLFF. The V and J genes are TRBV6-5 and TRBJ1-4, with a possible D match to TRBD1 (6 bases). V was pared by 7 bases and J by 8 bases, with 17 bases between. CDR3 length equals 14 residues. Germline CDR1 is MNHEY and CDR2 is SVGAGI.

In its sample, this clone was seen once. This chain uses TRBV11-3 with TRBJ2-7; 11 bases map to TRBD2. The germline CDR1 and CDR2 sequences are SGHNT and YENEEA. Trimming removed 1 base from V and 2 bases from J; junction bases left unmatched: 4. This CDR3 has 16 amino acids. CDR3 loop: CASSLVGTSGPYEQYF. CDR3 DNA sequence: TGTGCCAGCAGCTTAGTTGGGACTAGCGGTCCCTACGAGCAGTACTTC.

The chain uses TRBV7-8 and TRBJ2-7, with D perhaps matching TRBD2 (6 bases). Trimming stripped 1 base from V and 1 base from J, with 11 bases between. Germline-derived CDR1 and CDR2 are SGHVS and FQNEAQ. The CDR3 is made up of 15 amino acids. CDR3 coding DNA: TGTGCCAGCAGCTTAGGTACTAGCTTTTCCTACGAGCAGTACTTC. It codes for CASSLGTSFSYEQYF.

This clone is a singleton in its sample. The V and J genes are TRBV10-3 and TRBJ1-1; 7 nucleotides agree with TRBD1. This CDR3 contains 13 residues. The germline gives CDR1 ENHRY, CDR2 SYGVKD. The junction had 5 bases not matched to a gene; V was cut back by 2 bases and J by 8 bases. CDR3 in amino acids: CAISEGQVGEAFF. CDR3 in DNA: TGTGCCATCAGTGAGGGACAGGTAGGCGAAGCTTTCTTT.